The following is a T cell receptor beta chain sequence with its context. The target antigen is unknown. The CDR3 is 11 residues long. Germline V lookup: CDR1 DFQATT, CDR2 SNEGSKA (reference sequence). Between the trimmed V and J ends, which lost 5 bases and 1 base, there was a span of 5 bases. The data were obtained in a study of neurological immune-mediated disorders. Study outcomes and limitations: Patients with HTLV-1-associated myelopathy showed the most TCR clonal expansion. Those with multiple sclerosis showed the least, falling below healthy controls.

By 5'RACE with 10-nucleotide random UMIs, the cDNA was made. TCRdb recomputed calls from the 5' RACE reads with MiXCR, one row per CDR3 protein. The profile shows about 70,000 distinct CDR3 sequences, 4.8% of them singletons. The sequence derives from a woman in her sixties or seventies with multiple sclerosis. The sample was PBMCs. The V and J genes are TRBV20-1 and TRBJ1-1; unclear D gene. The CDR3 region is CSAYKNTEAFF. CDR3 bases: TGCAGTGCTTATAAGAACACTGAAGCTTTCTTT.